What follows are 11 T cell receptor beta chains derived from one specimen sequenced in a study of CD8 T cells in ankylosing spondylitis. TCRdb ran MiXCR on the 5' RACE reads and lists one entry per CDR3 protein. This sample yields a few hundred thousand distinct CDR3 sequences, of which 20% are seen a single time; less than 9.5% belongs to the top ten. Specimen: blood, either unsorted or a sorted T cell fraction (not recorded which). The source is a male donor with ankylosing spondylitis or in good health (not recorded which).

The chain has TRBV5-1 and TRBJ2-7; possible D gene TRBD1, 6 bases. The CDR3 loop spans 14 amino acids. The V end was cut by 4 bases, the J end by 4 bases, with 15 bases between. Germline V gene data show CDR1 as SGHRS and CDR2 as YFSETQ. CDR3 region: CASSPDHQGYEQYV. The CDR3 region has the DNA TGCGCCAGCAGCCCGGACCATCAGGGGTACGAGCAGTACGTC.

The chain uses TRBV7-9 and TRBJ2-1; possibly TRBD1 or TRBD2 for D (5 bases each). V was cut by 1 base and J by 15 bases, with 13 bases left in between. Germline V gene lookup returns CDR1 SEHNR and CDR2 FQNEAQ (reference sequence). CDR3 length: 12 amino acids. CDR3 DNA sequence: TGTGCCAGCAGCTTAGAACCGGGGCTTGCGTTCTTC. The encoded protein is CASSLEPGLAFF.

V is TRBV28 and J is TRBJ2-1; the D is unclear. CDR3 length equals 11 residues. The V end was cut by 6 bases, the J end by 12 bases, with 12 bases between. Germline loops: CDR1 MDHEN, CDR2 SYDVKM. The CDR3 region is CASRDWTMQFF. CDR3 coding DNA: TGTGCCAGCAGAGATTGGACGATGCAGTTCTTC.

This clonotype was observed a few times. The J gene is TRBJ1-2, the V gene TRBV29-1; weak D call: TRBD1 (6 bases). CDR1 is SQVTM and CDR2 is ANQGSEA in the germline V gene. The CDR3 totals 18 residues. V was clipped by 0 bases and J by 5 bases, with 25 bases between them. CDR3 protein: CSVEDFLRDTASWYGYTF. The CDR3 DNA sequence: TGCAGCGTTGAAGATTTTTTACGGGACACCGCTTCTTGGTATGGCTACACCTTC.

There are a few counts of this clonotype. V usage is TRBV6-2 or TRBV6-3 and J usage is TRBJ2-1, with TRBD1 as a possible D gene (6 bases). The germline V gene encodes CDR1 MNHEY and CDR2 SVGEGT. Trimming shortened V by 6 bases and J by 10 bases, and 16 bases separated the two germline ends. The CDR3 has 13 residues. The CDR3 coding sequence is TGTGCCAGCAGCCCTCCAGGGGTGCGAGAGCAGTTCTTC. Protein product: CASSPPGVREQFF.

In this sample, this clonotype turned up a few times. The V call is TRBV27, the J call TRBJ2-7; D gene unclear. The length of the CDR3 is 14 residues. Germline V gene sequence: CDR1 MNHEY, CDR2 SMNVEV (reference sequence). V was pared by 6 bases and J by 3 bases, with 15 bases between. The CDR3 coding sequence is TGTGCCAGCAGCCCGTCCCCCAGGAGCTACGAGCAGTACGTC. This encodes CASSPSPRSYEQYV.

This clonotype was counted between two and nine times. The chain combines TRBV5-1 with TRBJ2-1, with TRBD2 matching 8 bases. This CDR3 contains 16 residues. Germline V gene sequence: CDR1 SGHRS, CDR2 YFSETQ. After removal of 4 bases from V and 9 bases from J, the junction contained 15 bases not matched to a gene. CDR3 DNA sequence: TGCGCCAGCAGCCAGACTAGCGCCATCCAGGCGGGTGAGCAGTTCTTC. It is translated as CASSQTSAIQAGEQFF.

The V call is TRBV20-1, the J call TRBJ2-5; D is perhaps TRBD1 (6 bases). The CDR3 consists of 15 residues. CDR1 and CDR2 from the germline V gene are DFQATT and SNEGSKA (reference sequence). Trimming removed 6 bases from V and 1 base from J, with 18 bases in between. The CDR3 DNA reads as TGCAGTGCAACGGGACGGGCAGGGGTCCAAGAGACCCAGTACTTC. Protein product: CSATGRAGVQETQYF.

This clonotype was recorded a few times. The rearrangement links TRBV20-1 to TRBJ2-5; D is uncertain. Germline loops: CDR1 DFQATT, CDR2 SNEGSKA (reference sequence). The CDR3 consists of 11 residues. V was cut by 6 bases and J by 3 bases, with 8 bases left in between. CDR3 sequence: CSAGNKETQYF. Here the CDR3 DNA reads TGCAGTGCGGGGAATAAAGAGACCCAGTACTTC.

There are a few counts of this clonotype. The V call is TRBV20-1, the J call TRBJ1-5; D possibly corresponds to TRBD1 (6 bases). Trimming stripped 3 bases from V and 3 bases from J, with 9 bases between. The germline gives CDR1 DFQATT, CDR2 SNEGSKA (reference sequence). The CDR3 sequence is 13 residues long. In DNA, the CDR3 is TGCAGTGCTAGGGGGGGGGCCAATCAGCCCCAGCATTTT. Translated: CSARGGANQPQHF.

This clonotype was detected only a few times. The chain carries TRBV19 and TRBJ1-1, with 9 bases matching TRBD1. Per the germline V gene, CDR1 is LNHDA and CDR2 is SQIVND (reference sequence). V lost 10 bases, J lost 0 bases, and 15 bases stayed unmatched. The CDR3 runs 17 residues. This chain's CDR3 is CATSRDRERWMNTEAFF. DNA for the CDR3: TGTGCCACCTCCCGGGACAGGGAACGATGGATGAACACTGAAGCTTTCTTT. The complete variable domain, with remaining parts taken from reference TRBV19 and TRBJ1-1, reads DGGITQSPKYLFRKEGQNVTLSCEQNLNHDAMYWYRQDPGQGLRLIYYSQIVNDFQKGDIAEGYSVSREKKESFPLTVTSAQKNPTAFYLCATSRDRERWMNTEAFFGQGTRLTVV.